This TCR beta chain was obtained from a study of shared clonotypes between healthy human individuals. The study's findings and limits: Since donors were few, the genetic and exposure-history diversity represented was limited.

The test was conducted at deep level. PCR replicates performed on unsorted PBMC used roughly 300 ng DNA, some 30,000 T cell genomes. TCRdb's copy holds only in-frame clones and misses some; the assay was immunoSEQ multiplex PCR. The sample holds about 480,000 clones, 60% to 80% seen once. About this clone itself: The antigen is unknown.

The V end lost 0 bases, the J end lost 6 bases, and 6 bases lay between the germline ends. Germline V gene sequence: CDR1 GTSNPN, CDR2 SVGIG (reference sequence). This CDR3 has 11 amino acids. V usage is TRBV30 and J usage is TRBJ2-7; D unresolved. The receptor's source is a woman aged 35 to 49 in good health. Some clones in this sample may be carry-over from other donors' samples. The specimen sequenced was PBMCs. The CDR3 loop reads CAWSVLGEQYF. The CDR3 DNA follows: TGTGCCTGGAGTGTTTTGGGCGAGCAGTACTTC.